Listed here is a single TCR beta chain. The target antigen is unknown. Of the isolated RNA, all was reverse transcribed, and so the sequenced material was expressed TCRB transcripts. The read count averaged about 3.3 million across naive, central memory and regulatory T cell samples. Assay used: immunoSEQ multiplex PCR; TCRdb lists only in-frame clones, some missing. The repertoire consists of roughly 250,000 clones, with about 9.3% occurring once and the leading ten covering 0.034%. This entry comes from a study of beta chain features in type 1 diabetes. General study results and limits: PCR might show a preference for shorter templates, equally across patients and controls. Here, the possible influence of HLA type (on TCRB rearrangement) remained unresolved.

Germline values: CDR1 GTSNPN, CDR2 SVGIG (reference sequence). This CDR3 has 15 residues. The junction had 8 bases not matched to a gene; V was cut back by 2 bases and J by 3 bases. This chain joins TRBV30 and TRBJ1-1; 8 bases map to TRBD1. This sequence originates from a woman aged 18-30 years in good health. The sample taken for sequencing was naive CD4+ T cells from blood. This CDR3 is CAWSHSGTGHTEAFF. CDR3 in DNA: TGTGCCTGGAGTCACTCCGGGACAGGCCACACTGAAGCTTTCTTT.